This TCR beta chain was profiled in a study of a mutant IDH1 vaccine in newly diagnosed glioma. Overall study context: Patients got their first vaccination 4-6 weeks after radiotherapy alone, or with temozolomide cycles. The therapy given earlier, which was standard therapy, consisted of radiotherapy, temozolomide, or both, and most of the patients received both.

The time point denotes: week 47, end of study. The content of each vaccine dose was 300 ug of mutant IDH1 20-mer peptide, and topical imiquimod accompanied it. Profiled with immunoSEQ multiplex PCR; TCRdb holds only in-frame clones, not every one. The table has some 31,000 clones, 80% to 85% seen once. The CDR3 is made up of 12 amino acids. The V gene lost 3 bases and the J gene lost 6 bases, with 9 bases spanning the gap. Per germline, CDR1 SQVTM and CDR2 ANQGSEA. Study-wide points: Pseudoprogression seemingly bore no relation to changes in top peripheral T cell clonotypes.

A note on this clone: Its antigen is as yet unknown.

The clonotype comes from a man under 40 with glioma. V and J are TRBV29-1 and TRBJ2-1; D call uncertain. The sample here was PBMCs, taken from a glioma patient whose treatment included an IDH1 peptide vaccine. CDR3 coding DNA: TGCAGCGTTGAGTCGAGAGGCAATGAGCAGTTCTTC. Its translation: CSVESRGNEQFF.